The T cell receptor beta chain described here comes from a study of cytomegalovirus exposure and HLA in healthy donors. The data were produced by immunoSEQ multiplex PCR, yet TCRdb's version contains in-frame clones alone and is incomplete. Of more than 300,000 clones in the sample, roughly 85% were seen once. The sample consisted of PBMCs. The receptor was derived from a woman younger than 35 in good health and CMV-seronegative.

CDR3 amino acids: CASSLGGRTNEKLFF. The DNA of the CDR3 is TGTGCCAGCAGCTTAGGCGGGAGGACTAATGAAAAACTGTTTTTT. This sequence joins TRBV7-7 and TRBJ1-4; D is undetermined. The CDR3 length is 15 residues. Trimming shortened V by 1 base and J by 2 bases, and 8 bases separated the two germline ends. Germline V gene lookup returns CDR1 SSHAT and CDR2 FNYEAQ (reference sequence).